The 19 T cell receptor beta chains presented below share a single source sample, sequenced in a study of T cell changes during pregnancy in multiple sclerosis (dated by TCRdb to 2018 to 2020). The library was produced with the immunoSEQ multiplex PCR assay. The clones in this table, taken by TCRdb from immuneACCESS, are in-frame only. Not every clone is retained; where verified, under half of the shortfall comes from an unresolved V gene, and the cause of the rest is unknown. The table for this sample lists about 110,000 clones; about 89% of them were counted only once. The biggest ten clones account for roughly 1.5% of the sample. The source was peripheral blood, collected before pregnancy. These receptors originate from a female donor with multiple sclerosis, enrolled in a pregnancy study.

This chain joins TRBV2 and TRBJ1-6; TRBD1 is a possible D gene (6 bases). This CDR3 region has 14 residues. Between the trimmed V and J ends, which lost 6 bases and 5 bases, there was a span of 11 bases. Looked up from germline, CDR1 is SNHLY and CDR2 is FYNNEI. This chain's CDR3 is CASSWTDNNSPLHF. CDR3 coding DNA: TGTGCCAGCAGCTGGACAGACAATAATTCACCCCTCCACTTT.

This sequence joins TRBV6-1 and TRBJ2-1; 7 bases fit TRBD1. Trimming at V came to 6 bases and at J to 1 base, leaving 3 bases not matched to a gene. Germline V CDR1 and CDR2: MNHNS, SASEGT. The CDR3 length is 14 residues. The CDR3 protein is CASRRDRSYNEQFF. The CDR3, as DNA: TGTGCCAGCAGGAGGGACAGATCCTACAATGAGCAGTTCTTC.

The DNA for the CDR3 is TGTGCCAGCAGCCCGACAGGTCCTGCCAGCGAGCAGTACTTC. Protein sequence: CASSPTGPASEQYF. The genes are TRBV7-2 and TRBJ2-7; TRBD1 might be the D (6 bases). The V end was cut by 5 bases, the J end by 6 bases, with 17 bases between. Germline V CDR1 and CDR2: SGHTA, FQGNSA. CDR3 size: 14 residues.

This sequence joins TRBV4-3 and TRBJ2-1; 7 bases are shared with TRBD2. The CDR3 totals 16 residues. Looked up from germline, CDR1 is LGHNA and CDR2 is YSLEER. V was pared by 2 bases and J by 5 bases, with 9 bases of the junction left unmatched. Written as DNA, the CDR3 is TGCGCCAGCAGCCAATTCCACGCGGGGGAGAACAATGAGCAGTTCTTC. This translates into CASSQFHAGENNEQFF.

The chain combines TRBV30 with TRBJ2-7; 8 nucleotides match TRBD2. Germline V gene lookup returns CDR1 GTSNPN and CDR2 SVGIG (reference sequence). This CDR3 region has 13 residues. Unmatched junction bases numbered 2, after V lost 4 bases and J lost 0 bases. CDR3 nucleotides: TGTGCCTGGACCCGGGGGGGCTCCTACGAGCAGTACTTC. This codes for CAWTRGGSYEQYF.

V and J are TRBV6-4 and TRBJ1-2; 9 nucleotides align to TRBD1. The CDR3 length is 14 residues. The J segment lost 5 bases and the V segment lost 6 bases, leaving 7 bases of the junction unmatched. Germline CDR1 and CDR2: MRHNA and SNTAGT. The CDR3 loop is CASRQAGTGYGYTF. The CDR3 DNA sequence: TGTGCCAGCAGACAAGCCGGGACAGGGTATGGCTACACCTTC.

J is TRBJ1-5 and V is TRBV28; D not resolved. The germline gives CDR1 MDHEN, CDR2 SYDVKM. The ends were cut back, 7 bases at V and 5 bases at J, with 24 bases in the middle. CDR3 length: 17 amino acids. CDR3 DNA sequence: TGTGCCAGCATGAAGAGGGAGGTGGGGTTAATATATCAGCCCCAGCATTTT. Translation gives CASMKREVGLIYQPQHF.

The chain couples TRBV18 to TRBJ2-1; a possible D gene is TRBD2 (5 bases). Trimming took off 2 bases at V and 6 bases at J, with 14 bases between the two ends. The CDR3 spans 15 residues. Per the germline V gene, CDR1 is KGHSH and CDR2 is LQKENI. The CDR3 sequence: CASSPELARVNEQFF. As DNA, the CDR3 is TGTGCCAGCTCACCAGAATTAGCGCGAGTCAATGAGCAGTTCTTC.

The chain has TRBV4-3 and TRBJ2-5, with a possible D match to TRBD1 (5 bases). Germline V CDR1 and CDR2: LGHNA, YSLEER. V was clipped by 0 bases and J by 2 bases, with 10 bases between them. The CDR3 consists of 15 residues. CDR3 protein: CASSQDLTGQETQYF. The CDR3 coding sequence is TGCGCCAGCAGCCAAGATCTCACAGGACAAGAGACCCAGTACTTC.

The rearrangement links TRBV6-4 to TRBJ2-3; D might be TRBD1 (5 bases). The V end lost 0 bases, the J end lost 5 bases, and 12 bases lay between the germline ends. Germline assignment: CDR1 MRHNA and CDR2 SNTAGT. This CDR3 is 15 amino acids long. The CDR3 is CASSDSAGSGDTQYF. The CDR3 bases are TGTGCCAGCAGTGACTCAGCAGGGTCCGGAGATACGCAGTATTTT.

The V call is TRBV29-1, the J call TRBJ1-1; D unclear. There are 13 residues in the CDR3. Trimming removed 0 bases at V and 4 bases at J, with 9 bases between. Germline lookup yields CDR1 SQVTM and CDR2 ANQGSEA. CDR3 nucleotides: TGCAGCGTTGAAGATCGTTCGAGCACTGAAGCTTTCTTT. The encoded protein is CSVEDRSSTEAFF. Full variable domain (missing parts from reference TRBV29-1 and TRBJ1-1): SAVISQKPSRDICQRGTSLTIQCQVDSQVTMMFWYRQQPGQSLTLIATANQGSEATYESGFVIDKFPISRPNLTFSTLTVSNMSPEDSSIYLCSVEDRSSTEAFFGQGTRLTVV.

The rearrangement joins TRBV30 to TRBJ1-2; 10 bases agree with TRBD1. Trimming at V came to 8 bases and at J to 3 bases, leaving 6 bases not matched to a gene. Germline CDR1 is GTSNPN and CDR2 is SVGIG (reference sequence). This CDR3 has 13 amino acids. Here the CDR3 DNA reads TGTGCCGCCGACAGGGGGCAGGACTATGGCTACACCTTC. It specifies CAADRGQDYGYTF.

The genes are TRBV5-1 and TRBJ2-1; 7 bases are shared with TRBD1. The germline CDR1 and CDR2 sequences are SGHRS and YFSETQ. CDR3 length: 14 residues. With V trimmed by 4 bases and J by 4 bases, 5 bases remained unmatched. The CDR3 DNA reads TGCGCCAGCAGCACAGGGGATCTTTACAATGAGCAGTTCTTC. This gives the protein CASSTGDLYNEQFF. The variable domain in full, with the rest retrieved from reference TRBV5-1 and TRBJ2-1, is KAGVTQTPRYLIKTRGQQVTLSCSPISGHRSVSWYQQTPGQGLQFLFEYFSETQRNKGNFPGRFSGRQFSNSRSEMNVSTLELGDSALYLCASSTGDLYNEQFFGPGTRLTVL.

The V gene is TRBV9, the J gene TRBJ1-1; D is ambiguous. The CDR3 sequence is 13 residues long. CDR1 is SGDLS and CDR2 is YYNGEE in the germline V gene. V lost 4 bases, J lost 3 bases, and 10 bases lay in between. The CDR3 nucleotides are TGTGCCAGCAGCCGCGTCCCGGACACTGAAGCTTTCTTT. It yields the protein CASSRVPDTEAFF.

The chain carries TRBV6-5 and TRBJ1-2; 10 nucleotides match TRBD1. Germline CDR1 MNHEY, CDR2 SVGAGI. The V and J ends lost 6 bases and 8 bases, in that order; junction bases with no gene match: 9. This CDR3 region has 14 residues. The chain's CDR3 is CASSRDRGGSGYTF. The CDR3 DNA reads TGTGCCAGCAGCCGGGACAGGGGTGGAAGCGGCTACACCTTC.

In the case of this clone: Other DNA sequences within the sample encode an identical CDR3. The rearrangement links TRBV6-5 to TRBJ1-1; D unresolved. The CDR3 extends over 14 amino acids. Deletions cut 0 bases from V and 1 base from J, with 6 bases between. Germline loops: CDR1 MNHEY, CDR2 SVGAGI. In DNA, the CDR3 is TGTGCCAGCAGTTACTCAGCAGGGAACACTGAAGCTTTCTTT. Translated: CASSYSAGNTEAFF.

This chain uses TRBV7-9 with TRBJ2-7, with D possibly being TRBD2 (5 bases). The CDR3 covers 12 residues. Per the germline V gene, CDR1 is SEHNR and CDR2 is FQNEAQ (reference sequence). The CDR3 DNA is TGTACCTCGAAGGGCCGGGACTACGAGCAGTACTTC. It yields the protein CTSKGRDYEQYF.

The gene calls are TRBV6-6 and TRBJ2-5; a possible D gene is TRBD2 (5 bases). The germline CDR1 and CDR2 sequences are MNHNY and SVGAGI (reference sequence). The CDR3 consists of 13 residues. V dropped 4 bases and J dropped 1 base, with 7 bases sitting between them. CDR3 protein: CASSSRGQETQYF. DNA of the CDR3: TGTGCCAGCAGTTCTCGGGGCCAAGAGACCCAGTACTTC.

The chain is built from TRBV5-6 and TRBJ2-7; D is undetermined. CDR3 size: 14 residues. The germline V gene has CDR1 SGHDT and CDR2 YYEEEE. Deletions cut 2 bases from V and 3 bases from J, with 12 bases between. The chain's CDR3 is CASSFGGRNYEQYF. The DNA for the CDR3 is TGTGCCAGCAGCTTCGGCGGTCGGAACTACGAGCAGTACTTC.